The 16 T cell receptor beta chains in this list originate from one sample, sequenced in a study of blood T cells in healthy people across ages. The authors ran a second PCR of roughly 6 to 12 cycles using a sample-barcoded 5' primer and a J-beta primer mix. TCRdb reanalysed the 5' RACE reads using MiXCR and keeps one entry per CDR3 protein. This sample has fewer than 2,000,000 distinct CDR3 sequences, with approximately 40% found just once. Source material: blood. These receptor sequences come from a human donor in good health.

This clonotype was detected a few times. V gene TRBV3-1 combines with J gene TRBJ2-4; 9 nucleotides align to TRBD1. V was pared by 6 bases and J by 3 bases, with 6 bases of the junction left unmatched. CDR1 is LGHDT and CDR2 is YNNKEL in the germline V gene (reference sequence). There are 15 residues in the CDR3. CDR3 in amino acids: CASSQLTGGKNIQYF. The CDR3 region has the DNA TGTGCCAGCAGTCAACTGACAGGGGGCAAAAACATTCAGTACTTC.

CDR3 sequence: CASSLDGIEAFF. As DNA, the CDR3 is TGCGCCAGCAGCTTGGATGGGATCGAAGCTTTCTTT. This chain uses TRBV5-1 with TRBJ1-1; unclear D gene. The CDR3 runs 12 residues. The germline V gene encodes CDR1 SGHRS and CDR2 YFSETQ. V was cut by 0 bases and J by 8 bases, with 8 bases left in between. Using reference TRBV5-1 and TRBJ1-1 for the parts outside the CDR3, the full variable domain is KAGVTQTPRYLIKTRGQQVTLSCSPISGHRSVSWYQQTPGQGLQFLFEYFSETQRNKGNFPGRFSGRQFSNSRSEMNVSTLELGDSALYLCASSLDGIEAFFGQGTRLTVV.

The chain combines TRBV7-6 with TRBJ1-1; a weak D match, TRBD1 (6 bases). Germline assignment: CDR1 SGHVS and CDR2 FNYEAQ. CDR3 length equals 16 residues. Trimming shortened V by 5 bases and J by 5 bases, and 21 bases separated the two germline ends. The CDR3 nucleotides are TGTGCCAGCAGCGCAAAAAGCCCCAGAAGGGGGACTGAAGCTTTCTTT. Amino acids: CASSAKSPRRGTEAFF.

The V gene is TRBV12-3 or TRBV12-4, the J gene TRBJ1-2; D perhaps matches TRBD1 (6 bases). V was trimmed by 0 bases and J by 6 bases, leaving 11 bases between them. The CDR3 is 14 residues long. The DNA for the CDR3 is TGTGCCAGCAGTTTAGCCCGGGACACCCATGGCTACACCTTC. It codes for CASSLARDTHGYTF.

The chain links TRBV7-2 to TRBJ2-1; 7 bases align to TRBD1. The junction had 12 bases not matched to a gene; V was cut back by 2 bases and J by 5 bases. Germline CDR1 SGHTA, CDR2 FQGNSA. The CDR3 spans 17 residues. The CDR3 protein is CASSLRWNRGPDNEQFF. CDR3 in DNA: TGTGCCAGCAGCTTACGGTGGAATAGGGGGCCGGACAATGAGCAGTTCTTC.

The chain has TRBV6-5 and TRBJ1-2; no clear D. Between the trimmed V and J ends, which lost 5 bases and 5 bases, there was a span of 18 bases. The CDR3 sequence is 15 residues long. Germline V gene data show CDR1 as MNHEY and CDR2 as SVGAGI. In DNA, the CDR3 is TGTGCCAGCAGTCCCTCGGGCGTAGGACCGTATGGCTACACCTTC. As protein: CASSPSGVGPYGYTF.

The chain recombines TRBV6-5 with TRBJ2-3, with 12 positions matching TRBD2. The junction had 2 bases not matched to a gene; V was cut back by 2 bases and J by 2 bases. The CDR3 loop spans 16 amino acids. Germline V CDR1 and CDR2: MNHEY, SVGAGI. The DNA for the CDR3 is TGTGCCAGCAGTTACCCTAGCGGGGGGGCCACAGATACGCAGTATTTT. Translating it yields CASSYPSGGATDTQYF.

V gene TRBV2 combines with J gene TRBJ2-5; D possibly corresponds to TRBD1 (5 bases). Trimming removed 7 bases at V and 2 bases at J, with 11 bases between. CDR1 is SNHLY and CDR2 is FYNNEI in the germline V gene. The CDR3 is 13 amino acids. For the CDR3, the DNA is TGTGCCAGCATATCAGGGATACAAGAGACCCAGTACTTC. It is translated as CASISGIQETQYF. Using reference TRBV2 and TRBJ2-5 for the parts outside the CDR3, the full variable domain is EPEVTQTPSHQVTQMGQEVILRCVPISNHLYFYWYRQILGQKVEFLVSFYNNEISEKSEIFDDQFSVERPDGSNFTLKIRSTKLEDSAMYFCASISGIQETQYFGPGTRLLVL.

This clonotype turned up a few times. This sequence joins TRBV7-3 and TRBJ1-1, with TRBD1 as a possible D gene (6 bases). V was cut by 2 bases and J by 6 bases, with 16 bases left in between. The CDR3 runs to 15 residues. Germline V gene sequence: CDR1 SGHTA, CDR2 FQGTGA. The DNA for the CDR3 is TGTGCCAGCAGCTTATCACCGGGGGCGAAGGCTGAAGCTTTCTTT. This gives the protein CASSLSPGAKAEAFF.

Worth noting for this clonotype: The missing conserved phenylalanine or tryptophan at the end of this CDR3 makes a read error likely. The CDR3 loop reads CASSYSGQGNSPLHL. The CDR3, as DNA: TGTGCCAGCAGTTACTCTGGACAGGGAAATTCGCCCCTCCACTTA. The V and J genes are TRBV6-5 and TRBJ1-6; TRBD1 matches at 8 bases. The CDR3 totals 15 residues. Germline lookup yields CDR1 MNHEY and CDR2 SVGAGI.

The gene calls are TRBV6-5 and TRBJ2-1; 10 nucleotides match TRBD1. The CDR3 covers 15 residues. The germline V gene has CDR1 MNHEY and CDR2 SVGAGI. Unmatched junction bases numbered 4, after V lost 5 bases and J lost 3 bases. CDR3 in DNA: TGTGCCAGCAGTGTTGGACAGGGGGGCTACAATGAGCAGTTCTTC. Translating it yields CASSVGQGGYNEQFF.

This chain's CDR3 is CASSLGISGEETQYF. CDR3 nucleotide sequence: TGTGCCAGCAGCTTAGGCATTTCCGGGGAAGAGACCCAGTACTTC. V and J are TRBV11-2 and TRBJ2-5; D is possibly TRBD2 (5 bases). Deletions cut 1 base from V and 3 bases from J, with 12 bases between. This CDR3 is built from 15 residues. The germline V gene has CDR1 SGHAT and CDR2 FQNNGV.

This rearrangement joins TRBV20-1 to TRBJ1-2; D gene ambiguous. CDR1 is DFQATT, CDR2 SNEGSKA, per germline (reference sequence). There are 14 residues in the CDR3. V was trimmed by 3 bases and J by 2 bases, leaving 13 bases between them. CDR3 DNA: TGCAGTGCTAGTCACATCGGTGAGAACTATGGCTACACCTTC. Translating gives CSASHIGENYGYTF.

V is TRBV12-5 and J is TRBJ2-5; D possibly corresponds to TRBD1 (6 bases). Germline V gene sequence: CDR1 LGHNT, CDR2 FRNRAP. Trimming took 0 bases from V and 3 from J, leaving 11 bases between them. CDR3 length equals 15 residues. CDR3 in DNA: TGTGCTAGTGGTTTGGTAATGGCAGGGGAAGAGACCCAGTACTTC. Translating gives CASGLVMAGEETQYF.

The chain recombines TRBV7-7 with TRBJ2-5; perhaps TRBD2 as D (6 bases). The CDR3 consists of 15 residues. The V gene lost 3 bases and the J gene lost 1 base, with 12 bases spanning the gap. Germline V CDR1 and CDR2: SSHAT, FNYEAQ (reference sequence). The CDR3 DNA is TGTGCCAGCAGCTTCTCCGGGAGCCCCCAAGAGACCCAGTACTTC. This encodes CASSFSGSPQETQYF.

A few counts support this clonotype. The chain recombines TRBV4-3 with TRBJ2-4, with 8 bases fitting TRBD1. Matching the DNA end better, TRBJ2-7 makes the J call doubtful. The V gene's germline CDR1 is LGHNA and CDR2 YSLEER. The CDR3 runs 16 residues. CDR3 sequence (DNA): TGCGCCAGCAGCCAAAATGACAGGGGCGATCGAGACGAGCAGTACTTC. Its protein is CASSQNDRGDRDEQYF.